This T cell receptor beta chain is drawn from a study of cytomegalovirus exposure and HLA in healthy donors. Points from the study as a whole: In a later analysis, first-cohort TCR clusters were found to tend to co-occur in the approximately 120 validation repertoires. CMV antigen specificity of a few CMV-associated chains was confirmed in vitro. The study labeled 164 TCR beta chains cytomegalovirus-associated.

These donors were members of the approximately 110-subject validation cohort, a group separate from the approximately 670-subject first cohort. Worth noting for this clone: What it binds is unknown.

TCRdb keeps only in-frame clones here, not all; method: immunoSEQ multiplex PCR. The sample lists about 130,000 clones, 89% occurring once. V gave up 3 bases and J gave up 4 bases; unmatched junction bases: 10. The CDR3 is 16 residues long. Germline values: CDR1 LNHDA, CDR2 SQIVND (reference sequence). This TCR was recovered from a woman aged 18-29 years in good health and CMV-seronegative. The sequenced material came from PBMCs. The J gene is TRBJ2-5, the V gene TRBV19; 8 bases line up with TRBD2. The DNA for the CDR3 is TGTGCCAGTAGTATTCTTAGCACGGGGGGGCGAGAGACCCAGTACTTC. The encoded protein is CASSILSTGGRETQYF.